What follows are 13 T cell receptor beta chains derived from one specimen sequenced in a study of cytotoxic CD8 clonotypes in ibrutinib-treated CLL. This table comes from immunoSEQ multiplex PCR, and its TCRdb copy is limited to in-frame clones, with some not included. Counted here are about 270,000 clones, 76% occurring once; the ten biggest clones make up about 5%. The specimen was PBMCs, collected at disease progression, from a patient treated with ibrutinib. The receptors derive from a human donor with chronic lymphocytic leukemia.

The chain recombines TRBV4-1 with TRBJ2-7; 8 bases are shared with TRBD2. The J segment lost 0 bases and the V segment lost 3 bases, leaving 10 bases of the junction unmatched. In germline, CDR1 is MGHRA, CDR2 YSYEKL. The CDR3 extends over 17 amino acids. The CDR3 sequence: CASSHPRGGDSSYEQYF. CDR3 nucleotide sequence: TGCGCCAGCAGCCACCCTCGGGGGGGAGACAGCTCCTACGAGCAGTACTTC.

The CDR3 DNA follows: TGCGCCAGCAGCTTGGCACTAGCCTACAATGAGCAGTTCTTC. It yields the protein CASSLALAYNEQFF. The genes are TRBV5-1 and TRBJ2-1, with a weak D call TRBD2 (5 bases). V dropped 0 bases and J dropped 2 bases, with 6 bases sitting between them. Per the germline V gene, CDR1 is SGHRS and CDR2 is YFSETQ. CDR3 length equals 14 residues.

This chain connects TRBV7-6 to TRBJ1-5, with 7 bases fitting TRBD1. The germline CDR1 and CDR2 sequences are SGHVS and FNYEAQ. With V trimmed by 1 base and J by 4 bases, 10 bases remained unmatched. There are 17 residues in the CDR3. The CDR3 region is CASSLDVGTDENQPQHF. Here the CDR3 DNA reads TGTGCCAGCAGCTTAGATGTGGGGACAGACGAAAATCAGCCCCAGCATTTT.

The rearrangement joins TRBV19 to TRBJ2-1; D is ambiguous. Trimming took off 7 bases at V and 8 bases at J, with 21 bases between the two ends. The CDR3 is 15 residues long. Germline CDR1 LNHDA, CDR2 SQIVND (reference sequence). Here the CDR3 DNA reads TGTGCCAGTAATTCTATACCATATGACCCCCATGAGCAGTTCTTC. Its protein product is CASNSIPYDPHEQFF.

The chain uses TRBV7-8 and TRBJ2-3, with 7 bases that match TRBD2. The junction had 10 bases not matched to a gene; V was cut back by 8 bases and J by 2 bases. This CDR3 comprises 15 residues. Germline loops: CDR1 SGHVS, CDR2 FQNEAQ. The CDR3 nucleotides are TGTGCCAGCTACAATTCGGGGAGGGTCACAGATACGCAGTATTTT. Protein product: CASYNSGRVTDTQYF.

This chain joins TRBV18 and TRBJ2-3; no clear D gene. The CDR3 is 12 residues long. Trimming left V 4 bases short and J 5 bases short, with 7 bases between. Germline CDR1 reads KGHSH; CDR2 reads LQKENI. The CDR3 region has the DNA TGTGCCAGCTCACGCTGGAAAGATACGCAGTATTTT. Amino acid sequence: CASSRWKDTQYF.

The rearrangement links TRBV10-3 to TRBJ1-1; weak D call: TRBD1 (6 bases). Trimming removed 6 bases at V and 1 base at J, with 12 bases between. The germline V gene has CDR1 ENHRY and CDR2 SYGVKD. CDR3 length equals 14 residues. CDR3 bases: TGTGCCATCAGCGCGGGACACGGGAACACTGAAGCTTTCTTT. Translated: CAISAGHGNTEAFF.

The genes are TRBV5-1 and TRBJ2-7, with D perhaps TRBD2 (6 bases). The CDR3 loop spans 15 amino acids. The germline V gene encodes CDR1 SGHRS and CDR2 YFSETQ. Trimming left V 4 bases short and J 4 bases short, with 18 bases between. The CDR3, as DNA: TGCGCCAGCAGCCTTAGCGGAAACGTTGCTTACGAGCAGTACTTC. It encodes CASSLSGNVAYEQYF.

J is TRBJ1-2 and V is TRBV6-5; D is possibly TRBD1 (6 bases). Per germline, CDR1 MNHEY and CDR2 SVGAGI. This CDR3 has 13 amino acids. Deletions cut 6 bases from V and 2 bases from J, with 10 bases between. This CDR3 is CASRSDRNYGYTF. CDR3 coding DNA: TGTGCCAGCAGGTCCGACAGGAACTATGGCTACACCTTC.

V and J are TRBV5-1 and TRBJ2-3, with D hard to call. The germline V gene has CDR1 SGHRS and CDR2 YFSETQ. CDR3 size: 16 residues. The V end lost 7 bases, the J end lost 4 bases, and 22 bases lay between the germline ends. The CDR3 DNA is TGCGCCAGCCTAAACGGGCCCTTCCGCTCTGCAGATACGCAGTATTTT. It specifies CASLNGPFRSADTQYF.

V and J are TRBV19 and TRBJ1-1; no clear D gene. This CDR3 has 13 amino acids. Germline V gene lookup returns CDR1 LNHDA and CDR2 SQIVND (reference sequence). V lost 6 bases to trimming and J lost 1 base, with 9 bases between them. The CDR3, as DNA: TGTGCCAGTAGCACCGGGCAGAACACTGAAGCTTTCTTT. Protein product: CASSTGQNTEAFF.

The V call is TRBV7-9, the J call TRBJ1-1; unclear D gene. CDR1 is SEHNR, CDR2 FQNEAQ, per germline (reference sequence). The CDR3 is 14 amino acids. The V gene lost 2 bases and the J gene lost 1 base, with 8 bases spanning the gap. The CDR3 region is CASSLIQRNTEAFF. CDR3 DNA: TGTGCCAGCAGCTTAATCCAGCGGAACACTGAAGCTTTCTTT.

Only a few counts were recorded for this clone. Different DNA sequences within this sample yield the same CDR3. V usage is TRBV10-1 and J usage is TRBJ2-7; 10 bases match TRBD1. V dropped 6 bases and J dropped 4; count of bases not matched to a gene: 3. The germline gives CDR1 WNHNN, CDR2 SYGVQD (reference sequence). CDR3 length equals 13 residues. The CDR3 region is CASSRDRGYEQYF. The CDR3 DNA is TGCGCCAGCAGCCGGGACAGGGGTTACGAGCAGTACTTC.